A single sample is the source of the 22 T cell receptor beta chains below, sequenced in a study of shared clonotypes between healthy human individuals. Sequencing used immunoSEQ multiplex PCR; TCRdb keeps in-frame clones, though not all of them. The table records roughly 2.4 million clones, approximately 96% of them present only once. The source material was naive CD4+ T cells sorted from blood. As to subset: CD45RA+ positively selected. Source of these receptors: a man younger than 35 in good health.

A note on this clone: Other DNA variants within this sample encode the same CDR3. The rearrangement uses TRBV6-5 and TRBJ1-1; D perhaps matches TRBD1 (6 bases). The CDR3 has 14 amino acids. Trimming cost V 6 bases and J 0 bases, with 11 bases left between them. The germline CDR1 and CDR2 sequences are MNHEY and SVGAGI. The CDR3 is CASSRDTLNTEAFF. The CDR3 DNA reads TGTGCCAGCAGCAGGGACACCTTGAACACTGAAGCTTTCTTT.

This chain uses TRBV19 with TRBJ1-6; TRBD1 is a possible D gene (5 bases). The germline CDR1 and CDR2 sequences are LNHDA and SQIVND (reference sequence). The CDR3 runs 14 residues. The V end lost 5 bases, the J end lost 6 bases, and 11 bases lay between the germline ends. The CDR3 region has the DNA TGTGCCAGTAGTGTCGGGGACCGTAATTCACCCCTCCACTTT. Amino acids: CASSVGDRNSPLHF.

The chain links TRBV7-9 to TRBJ1-3; no clear D. CDR3 length: 15 residues. The V gene's germline CDR1 is SEHNR and CDR2 FQNEAQ (reference sequence). V was trimmed by 1 base and J by 1 base, leaving 8 bases between them. CDR3 protein: CASSLGADSGNTIYF. The CDR3 DNA reads as TGTGCCAGCAGCTTAGGAGCGGATTCTGGAAACACCATATATTTT.

This rearrangement joins TRBV30 to TRBJ1-5; 11 positions agree with TRBD1. There are 17 residues in the CDR3. CDR1 is GTSNPN and CDR2 is SVGIG in the germline V gene (reference sequence). V lost 2 bases, J lost 0 bases, and 6 bases stayed unmatched. DNA of the CDR3: TGTGCCTGGAGTCGGACAGGGGGCCCTAATAGCAATCAGCCCCAGCATTTT. Amino acids: CAWSRTGGPNSNQPQHF.

About this clone: The identical CDR3 is also encoded by other nucleotide sequences in the sample. The chain links TRBV6-5 to TRBJ2-7; 10 positions match TRBD2. V was pared by 5 bases and J by 0 bases, with 4 bases of the junction left unmatched. Germline V gene lookup returns CDR1 MNHEY and CDR2 SVGAGI. CDR3 size: 15 residues. CDR3 in amino acids: CASSLSSGSSYEQYF. The CDR3 coding sequence is TGTGCCAGCAGTCTTTCTAGCGGGAGCTCCTACGAGCAGTACTTC.

The chain combines TRBV28 with TRBJ2-7, with 8 bases matching TRBD1. Germline CDR1 and CDR2: MDHEN and SYDVKM. The CDR3 totals 13 residues. Trimming took 9 bases from V and 1 from J; bases not matched to a gene: 5. The CDR3 region is CASIRGPSYEQYF. CDR3 sequence (DNA): TGTGCCAGTATCAGGGGGCCTTCCTACGAGCAGTACTTC. Together with reference TRBV28 and TRBJ2-7, the CDR3 gives the full variable domain: DVKVTQSSRYLVKRTGEKVFLECVQDMDHENMFWYRQDPGLGLRLIYFSYDVKMKEKGDIPEGYSVSREKKERFSLILESASTNQTSMYLCASIRGPSYEQYFGPGTRLTVT.

The chain carries TRBV6-5 and TRBJ1-1; D call uncertain. CDR1 and CDR2 (germline): MNHEY, SVGAGI. The CDR3 contains 13 residues. The V end was cut by 4 bases, the J end by 4 bases, with 10 bases between. The CDR3 sequence is CASSLQIGTEAFF. CDR3 in DNA: TGTGCCAGCAGTTTACAGATTGGCACTGAAGCTTTCTTT.

This clone appeared once. This sequence joins TRBV10-3 and TRBJ2-5; D is perhaps TRBD2 (6 bases). Germline values: CDR1 ENHRY, CDR2 SYGVKD. The CDR3 runs 14 residues. Trimming stripped 10 bases from V and 1 base from J, with 16 bases between. In DNA, the CDR3 is TGTGCCACCAATGCCCCGGGGGTCCAAGAGACCCAGTACTTC. It encodes CATNAPGVQETQYF.

This rearrangement joins TRBV28 to TRBJ1-1; a weak D match, TRBD1 (5 bases). This CDR3 contains 12 residues. Germline CDR1 and CDR2: MDHEN and SYDVKM. The V end was cut by 4 bases, the J end by 7 bases, with 10 bases between. CDR3 amino acids: CASSSRQLEAFF. The DNA for the CDR3 is TGTGCCAGCAGTTCGCGACAGCTTGAAGCTTTCTTT.

The rearrangement links TRBV5-4 to TRBJ1-1, with 10 bases lining up with TRBD1. CDR3 length: 15 residues. V lost 4 bases and J lost 4; bases outside the gene matches: 7. Per the germline V gene, CDR1 is SGHNT and CDR2 is YYREEE (reference sequence). The CDR3 nucleotides are TGTGCCAGCAGCAAACCGGGACAGGGGACCACTGAAGCTTTCTTT. Translated: CASSKPGQGTTEAFF.

The chain joins TRBV7-9 to TRBJ2-7; perhaps TRBD2 as D (6 bases). V was pared by 5 bases and J by 3 bases, with 14 bases between. The CDR3 has 14 amino acids. From germline, CDR1 is SEHNR and CDR2 FQNEAQ (reference sequence). The CDR3 coding sequence is TGTGCCAGCAGCCGTGGGACTGCGCTCTACGAGCAGTACTTC. As protein: CASSRGTALYEQYF.

CDR3 bases: TGTGCCAGCAGCCCGGGACTAGCGGTCCCCCAGGGTACGCAGTATTTT. Translating it yields CASSPGLAVPQGTQYF. The gene calls are TRBV7-6 and TRBJ2-3, with 11 bases that match TRBD2. CDR3 length: 16 residues. V lost 5 bases, J lost 8 bases, and 12 bases stayed unmatched. Germline CDR1 and CDR2: SGHVS and FNYEAQ.

The chain links TRBV7-2 to TRBJ2-2; the D is unclear. The CDR3 is 18 residues long. Trimming pared 2 bases from V and 3 bases from J, leaving 19 bases between. The germline gives CDR1 SGHTA, CDR2 FQGNSA. CDR3 nucleotide sequence: TGTGCCAGCAGCTTATCTCGCCTAGACCCTTTATACACCGGGGAGCTGTTTTTT. Its protein product is CASSLSRLDPLYTGELFF.

The rearrangement joins TRBV6-6 to TRBJ1-1; a weak D match, TRBD1 (5 bases). The CDR3 is made up of 15 amino acids. V gave up 0 bases and J gave up 5 bases, with 13 bases separating them. Germline V gives CDR1 MNHNY, CDR2 SVGAGI (reference sequence). The CDR3 DNA sequence: TGTGCCAGCAGTTACTCGAGAGCGGGGGTTACTGAAGCTTTCTTT. Residues: CASSYSRAGVTEAFF.

Remarks on this clone: A junction boundary mismatches the germline segment, possibly from a read error. The same CDR3 arises from other DNA sequences in this sample as well. The V call is TRBV7-7, the J call TRBJ2-1; TRBD1 agrees at 8 bases. Germline loops: CDR1 SSHAT, CDR2 FNYEAQ (reference sequence). The CDR3 spans 13 residues. The CDR3 DNA is TGTGCTAGCAGTCTCGACAGGGGCAATGAGCAGTTCTTC. The encoded protein is CASSLDRGNEQFF.

The chain has TRBV5-6 and TRBJ1-2; D possibly corresponds to TRBD1 (5 bases). CDR1 SGHDT and CDR2 YYEEEE come from the germline V gene. There are 14 residues in the CDR3. The V and J ends lost 2 bases and 4 bases respectively, with 12 bases between them. CDR3 sequence (DNA): TGTGCCAGCAGCTTTTACAGGTCTTCCTATGGCTACACCTTC. Amino acids: CASSFYRSSYGYTF. The variable domain in full, completed from reference TRBV5-6 and TRBJ1-2, reads DAGVTQSPTHLIKTRGQQVTLRCSPKSGHDTVSWYQQALGQGPQFIFQYYEEEERQRGNFPDRFSGHQFPNYSSELNVNALLLGDSALYLCASSFYRSSYGYTFGSGTRLTVV.

A note on this clone: The sample has other DNA sequences that encode this CDR3 too. The chain uses TRBV10-3 and TRBJ2-3; D gene unclear. Trimming shortened V by 4 bases and J by 0 bases, and 5 bases separated the two germline ends. CDR1 and CDR2 from the germline V gene are ENHRY and SYGVKD. The CDR3 is 13 residues long. The CDR3 region is CAISGSSTDTQYF. The CDR3 region has the DNA TGTGCCATCAGTGGTTCTAGCACAGATACGCAGTATTTT.

Regarding this clone: The sample has other DNA sequences that encode this CDR3 too. The chain employs TRBV5-1 and TRBJ2-3; TRBD2 might be the D (5 bases). Per the germline V gene, CDR1 is SGHRS and CDR2 is YFSETQ. The V and J ends lost 2 bases and 3 bases respectively, with 10 bases between them. The CDR3 loop spans 14 amino acids. The CDR3 here is CASSFNRDTDTQYF. The CDR3, as DNA: TGCGCCAGCAGCTTTAACCGGGATACAGATACGCAGTATTTT. Drawing the rest from reference TRBV5-1 and TRBJ2-3, the complete variable domain is KAGVTQTPRYLIKTRGQQVTLSCSPISGHRSVSWYQQTPGQGLQFLFEYFSETQRNKGNFPGRFSGRQFSNSRSEMNVSTLELGDSALYLCASSFNRDTDTQYFGPGTRLTVL.

The chain employs TRBV5-1 and TRBJ2-5; 7 nucleotides agree with TRBD2. The germline V gene encodes CDR1 SGHRS and CDR2 YFSETQ. After removal of 4 bases from V and 4 bases from J, the junction contained 13 bases not matched to a gene. CDR3 length equals 16 residues. CDR3 nucleotide sequence: TGCGCCAGCAGCCCACATCGACTAGCTGGAGGAGAGACCCAGTACTTC. Translating it yields CASSPHRLAGGETQYF.

Of note for this clone: The sample carries other DNA sequences with the same CDR3. The rearrangement joins TRBV2 to TRBJ2-5, with TRBD1 matching over 9 bases. This CDR3 region has 13 residues. Germline-derived CDR1 and CDR2 are SNHLY and FYNNEI. V gave up 6 bases and J gave up 5 bases; unmatched junction bases: 4. CDR3 in amino acids: CASSGQGTETQYF. DNA of the CDR3: TGTGCCAGCAGCGGACAGGGGACGGAGACCCAGTACTTC.

The chain uses TRBV6-6 and TRBJ2-1; 7 bases map to TRBD2. The CDR3 has 15 amino acids. V gave up 6 bases and J gave up 5 bases; unmatched junction bases: 10. CDR1 is MNHNY, CDR2 SVGAGI, per germline (reference sequence). DNA for the CDR3: TGTGCCAGCAGAAGAGCGGCCCGGGGGGACAATGAGCAGTTCTTC. Amino acids: CASRRAARGDNEQFF.

The chain carries TRBV5-4 and TRBJ1-2; D might be TRBD1 (5 bases). V was clipped by 5 bases and J by 8 bases, with 19 bases between them. The germline CDR1 and CDR2 sequences are SGHNT and YYREEE (reference sequence). CDR3 size: 14 residues. The CDR3 DNA sequence: TGTGCCAGCAGTAAGGGGCAGGAGCTGGGCGGCTACACCTTC. Amino acids: CASSKGQELGGYTF. Full variable domain (rest looked up from reference TRBV5-4 and TRBJ1-2): ETGVTQSPTHLIKTRGQQVTLRCSSQSGHNTVSWYQQALGQGPQFIFQYYREEENGRGNFPPRFSGLQFPNYSSELNVNALELDDSALYLCASSKGQELGGYTFGSGTRLTVV.